These 22 T cell receptor beta chains came from one sample sequenced in a study of metastatic and nonmetastatic thyroid tumors (TCRdb year 2020). None of the patients had been given any treatment before thyroid surgery. Libraries came from PCR. TCRdb names Illumina HiSeq 4000 as the instrument used. TCRdb reworked the public reads: Q25 trimming with fastp, MiXCR clone assembly, productive beta chains retained. The table for this sample lists 15,000 or so clones; 13% of them were counted only once. The ten largest clones capture 25% to 30% of the sample. The sequencing input was blood. The receptors come from a female donor with papillary thyroid cancer or a benign thyroid nodule (not recorded which). Some clones in this sample may be carry-over from other donors' samples.

The sample holds many counts of this clone. V usage is TRBV19 and J usage is TRBJ1-1, with unresolved D. The CDR3 sequence is 13 residues long. Trimming cost V 3 bases and J 3 bases, with 8 bases left between them. Germline lookup yields CDR1 LNHDA and CDR2 SQIVND (reference sequence). DNA of the CDR3: TGTGCCAGTAGTATGCAATTGGACACTGAAGCTTTCTTT. Its protein product is CASSMQLDTEAFF.

Concerning this clone: The conserved closing phenylalanine or tryptophan is absent in this CDR3, likely reflecting a read error. The V and J genes are TRBV5-1 and TRBJ2-7; D assignment may be TRBD1 or TRBD2 (5 bases each). Germline CDR1 is SGHRS and CDR2 is YFSETQ. The CDR3 covers 14 residues. The V end lost 4 bases, the J end lost 5 bases, and 16 bases lay between the germline ends. The CDR3, as DNA: TGCGCCAGCAGCGCAACGGGGCATGGGAACGAGCAGTACCTC. Protein sequence: CASSATGHGNEQYL.

V is TRBV2 and J is TRBJ1-6; tentatively, D is TRBD1 (5 bases). CDR1 and CDR2 (germline): SNHLY, FYNNEI. The V gene lost 6 bases and the J gene lost 7 bases, with 16 bases spanning the gap. The CDR3 runs 15 residues. The DNA for the CDR3 is TGTGCCAGCAGGGCCGGGACCGCCTGGAATTCACCCCTCCACTTT. It encodes CASRAGTAWNSPLHF.

This clone was found many times. The V gene is TRBV10-3, the J gene TRBJ2-1; D may be TRBD2 (6 bases). Germline V gives CDR1 ENHRY, CDR2 SYGVKD. The CDR3 has 14 residues. Trimming removed 6 bases from V and 10 bases from J, with 19 bases in between. For the CDR3, the DNA is TGTGCCATCAGCCGCCCCGGGGGAAGCGACGAGCAGTTCTTC. This sequence encodes CAISRPGGSDEQFF.

This clone has a count of ten or more. V is TRBV20-1 and J is TRBJ2-7; D not resolved. Germline lookup yields CDR1 DFQATT and CDR2 SNEGSKA (reference sequence). This CDR3 spans 14 amino acids. Trimming cost V 5 bases and J 3 bases, with 17 bases left between them. CDR3 amino acids: CSAAKPDGNYEQYF. The CDR3 coding sequence is TGCAGTGCTGCGAAACCCGACGGAAACTACGAGCAGTACTTC.

Many counts were recorded for this clone. The chain employs TRBV19 and TRBJ1-3; D call uncertain. V gave up 3 bases and J gave up 0 bases, with 18 bases separating them. The CDR3 covers 18 residues. Germline CDR1 reads LNHDA; CDR2 reads SQIVND (reference sequence). CDR3 region: CASSIALRSRSSGNTIYF. The CDR3 region has the DNA TGTGCCAGTAGTATTGCGCTCCGGAGCAGGAGCTCTGGAAACACCATATATTTT.

In the case of this clone: A much larger clone lies one base from this, so it may be a read error. Other DNA sequences in the sample encode the same CDR3. This chain joins TRBV7-9 and TRBJ1-1, with D perhaps TRBD1 (5 bases). Trimming shortened V by 6 bases and J by 2 bases, and 13 bases separated the two germline ends. The CDR3 runs 14 residues. Germline V gene lookup returns CDR1 SEHNR and CDR2 FQNEAQ (reference sequence). CDR3 sequence (DNA): TGTGCCAGCAGTTTCGGGGCAGGTAACACTGAAGCTTTCTTT. Translated: CASSFGAGNTEAFF.

By proportion, this clone is medium-sized. J is TRBJ2-3 and V is TRBV6-2 or TRBV6-3; the D is unclear. From germline, CDR1 is MNHEY and CDR2 SVGEGT. This CDR3 has 17 residues. Trimming cost V 3 bases and J 1 base, with 17 bases left between them. CDR3 sequence: CASSYTSKTNCTDTQYF. The CDR3 DNA reads TGTGCCAGCAGTTATACGTCGAAAACGAATTGCACAGATACGCAGTATTTT.

This rearrangement joins TRBV6-9 to TRBJ1-1, with a possible D match to TRBD1 (6 bases). Germline CDR1 and CDR2: MNHGY and SVAAGI. Trimming cost V 2 bases and J 9 bases, with 13 bases left between them. The CDR3 totals 13 residues. The CDR3 DNA follows: TGTGCCAGCAGTTATCGGGAGGGGGAAAAAGCTTTCTTT. Protein: CASSYREGEKAFF.

The sample holds many counts of this clone. The chain carries TRBV30 and TRBJ1-6, with 8 bases identical to TRBD1. The CDR3 contains 14 residues. The germline V gene has CDR1 GTSNPN and CDR2 SVGIG (reference sequence). V lost 2 bases and J lost 10; bases outside the gene matches: 7. CDR3 bases: TGTGCCTGGAGTACCGGGACAGGAGTATCACCCCTCCACTTT. Its translation is CAWSTGTGVSPLHF.

A few counts support this clone. This sequence may be a read error, since a much larger clone differs from it by one base. Given the absence of the conserved phenylalanine or tryptophan at the CDR3 end, a read error is likely. V gene TRBV7-2 combines with J gene TRBJ1-1; D gene unclear. The V end was cut by 5 bases, the J end by 4 bases, with 14 bases between. Germline values: CDR1 SGHTA, CDR2 FQGNSA. The CDR3 sequence is 14 residues long. CDR3 sequence reads: CASSPRGEPTEAFL. For the CDR3, the DNA is TGTGCCAGCAGCCCCCGCGGGGAGCCCACTGAAGCTTTCCTT.

This clone came up many times. This sequence joins TRBV5-1 and TRBJ1-5; TRBD1 might be the D (6 bases). Germline V gene data show CDR1 as SGHRS and CDR2 as YFSETQ. The CDR3 spans 15 residues. Between the trimmed V and J ends, which lost 0 bases and 5 bases, there was a span of 12 bases. The CDR3 nucleotides are TGCGCCAGCAGCTTGGGGGGACAAACGGATCAGCCCCAGCATTTT. Encoded protein: CASSLGGQTDQPQHF.

This clone was detected many times. CDR3 sequence reads: CASSLVPDKTQYF. The CDR3 DNA reads as TGTGCCAGCAGCTTAGTCCCAGATAAGACCCAGTACTTC. V and J are TRBV7-9 and TRBJ2-5; no firm D call. The CDR3 totals 13 residues. V lost 1 base and J 6 bases, leaving 9 bases between the germline ends. Per germline, CDR1 SEHNR and CDR2 FQNEAQ (reference sequence). The entire variable domain, with the rest obtained from reference TRBV7-9 and TRBJ2-5, is as follows: DTGVSQNPRHKITKRGQNVTFRCDPISEHNRLYWYRQTLGQGPEFLTYFQNEAQLEKSRLLSDRFSAERPKGSFSTLEIQRTEQGDSAMYLCASSLVPDKTQYFGPGTRLLVL.

This clone came up a few times. One end of the junction does not line up with germline, which may come from a read error. V usage is TRBV28 and J usage is TRBJ2-3; TRBD2 aligns across 7 bases. Germline V gene data show CDR1 as MDHEN and CDR2 as SYDVKM. The CDR3 spans 14 residues. CDR3 region: CASGLVGGTDTKYF. CDR3 in DNA: TGTGCCAGCGGACTAGTGGGAGGCACAGATACGAAGTATTTT.

The rearrangement uses TRBV5-1 and TRBJ2-5; 9 nucleotides match TRBD1. This CDR3 contains 14 residues. V shed 3 bases and J 10 bases; nucleotides not matched to a gene: 10. Germline CDR1 SGHRS, CDR2 YFSETQ. The CDR3 here is CASSSGQGQDIQYF. The CDR3 DNA reads TGCGCCAGCAGCTCTGGACAGGGGCAAGATATCCAGTACTTC.

The rearrangement joins TRBV20-1 to TRBJ1-2; 7 bases fit TRBD1. Germline CDR1 reads DFQATT; CDR2 reads SNEGSKA (reference sequence). The CDR3 extends over 14 amino acids. V shed 6 bases, J shed 10 bases, and the junction held 17 bases outside the gene matches. For the CDR3, the DNA is TGCAGTGCCACCCCCATGGACAGGTTCCTAATCTACACCTTC. It is translated as CSATPMDRFLIYTF.

On this clone: A read error may be the cause here, since a much bigger clone is one base away. The gene calls are TRBV9 and TRBJ2-5, with TRBD1 matching 8 bases. The CDR3 is made up of 14 amino acids. After removal of 6 bases from V and 5 bases from J, the junction contained 9 bases not matched to a gene. CDR1 SGDLS and CDR2 YYNGEE come from the germline V gene. The CDR3 here is CASIATGVTETQYF. In DNA form, the CDR3 reads TGTGCCAGCATCGCGACAGGGGTTACGGAGACCCAGTACTTC.

A word on this clone: It is likely a read error, because the conserved phenylalanine at the end of the CDR3 is missing. The chain has TRBV27 and TRBJ2-1, with TRBD2 identical over 11 bases. The CDR3 sequence is 14 residues long. Germline CDR1 reads MNHEY; CDR2 reads SMNVEV (reference sequence). Germline trimming cut 6 bases from V and 9 bases from J; bases unmatched to any gene: 7. The CDR3 here is CASRGLAVGIEQFL. CDR3 nucleotide sequence: TGTGCCAGCAGGGGACTAGCGGTGGGAATTGAGCAGTTCCTC.

This clone was counted ten times or more. The V and J genes are TRBV5-1 and TRBJ1-4, with TRBD1 identical over 8 bases. Germline lookup yields CDR1 SGHRS and CDR2 YFSETQ. With 5 bases clipped from V and 5 bases from J, the junction kept 2 bases outside the gene matches. This CDR3 region has 13 residues. The CDR3 reads CASRGQVNEKLFF. The CDR3 nucleotides are TGCGCCAGCAGGGGACAGGTCAATGAAAAACTGTTTTTT.

The genes are TRBV12-3 or TRBV12-4 and TRBJ1-4; D unclear. The ends were cut back, 2 bases at V and 8 bases at J, with 12 bases in the middle. CDR3 size: 14 residues. CDR3 sequence reads: CASSLMVRREKLFF. In DNA, the CDR3 is TGTGCCAGCAGTTTAATGGTGAGGCGGGAAAAACTGTTTTTT.

This clone was counted at least ten times. The rearrangement links TRBV19 to TRBJ1-1; no clear D gene. Germline assignment: CDR1 LNHDA and CDR2 SQIVND (reference sequence). The V end was cut by 1 base, the J end by 4 bases, with 10 bases between. The CDR3 has 14 residues. The CDR3 loop reads CASSIADRVTEAFF. Here the CDR3 DNA reads TGTGCCAGTAGTATAGCCGATAGGGTCACTGAAGCTTTCTTT.

In this sample, this clone turned up many times. V is TRBV24-1 and J is TRBJ2-3; D is uncertain. CDR3 length: 14 residues. The germline V gene encodes CDR1 KGHDR and CDR2 SFDVKD. Trimming took 1 base from V and 4 from J, leaving 8 bases between them. CDR3: CATSDLIGPDTQYF. The CDR3, as DNA: TGTGCCACCAGTGATTTAATAGGGCCAGATACGCAGTATTTT.